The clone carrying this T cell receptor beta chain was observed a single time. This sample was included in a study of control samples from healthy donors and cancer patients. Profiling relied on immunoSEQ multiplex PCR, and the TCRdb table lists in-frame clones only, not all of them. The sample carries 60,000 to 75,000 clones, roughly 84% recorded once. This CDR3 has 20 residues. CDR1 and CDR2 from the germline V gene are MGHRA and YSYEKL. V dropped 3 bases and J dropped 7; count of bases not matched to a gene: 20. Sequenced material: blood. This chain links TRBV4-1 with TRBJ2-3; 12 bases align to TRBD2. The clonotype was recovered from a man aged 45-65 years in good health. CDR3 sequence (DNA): TGCGCCAGCAGCCAGATACCCCCACGACCTAGCGGGGGGGCCTACCATACGCAGTATTTT. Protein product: CASSQIPPRPSGGAYHTQYF.